Shown below are 8 T cell receptor beta chains from a single sample sequenced in a study of T cells in Graves' hyperthyroidism and ophthalmopathy. Using RNA transcripts as the source, TCR beta CDR3 regions were amplified. TCR CDR3 regions were first amplified by RT-PCR with HTBI primers. Via MiXCR, TCRdb re-called the multiplex PCR reads, giving one row per CDR3 protein. The repertoire holds more than 600,000 distinct CDR3 sequences, with roughly 15% as singletons. Sequenced input: blood. The receptors originated from a young man with Graves' hyperthyroidism.

Only a few counts were recorded for this clonotype. The V call is TRBV15, the J call TRBJ1-2; tentatively, D is TRBD1 (5 bases). Deletions cut 5 bases from V and 2 bases from J, with 12 bases between. From germline, CDR1 is LNHNV and CDR2 YYDKDF (reference sequence). This CDR3 comprises 14 residues. This CDR3 reads CATSFSGNNYGYTF. The DNA for the CDR3 is TGTGCCACCAGCTTTTCAGGGAACAACTATGGCTACACCTTC.

This clonotype was detected ten times or more. The chain carries TRBV18 and TRBJ1-1; no reliable D call. The CDR3 has 15 amino acids. Between the trimmed V and J ends, which lost 0 bases and 2 bases, there was a span of 10 bases. The V gene's germline CDR1 is KGHSH and CDR2 LQKENI. CDR3 bases: TGTGCCAGCTCACCACCGTACTCCAGTAACACTGAAGCTTTCTTT. The encoded protein is CASSPPYSSNTEAFF.

The J gene is TRBJ2-5, the V gene TRBV6-1, with 7 bases aligning to TRBD2. With V trimmed by 6 bases and J by 4 bases, 11 bases remained unmatched. Germline loops: CDR1 MNHNS, CDR2 SASEGT. The CDR3 is 15 amino acids. The CDR3 region has the DNA TGTGCCAGCAGCCGCGGGGGAGGGTCCGGAGAGACCCAGTACTTC. It specifies CASSRGGGSGETQYF.

This clonotype was seen more than once but under ten times. The V call is TRBV27, the J call TRBJ2-7; unclear D gene. The germline CDR1 and CDR2 sequences are MNHEY and SMNVEV (reference sequence). The CDR3 contains 12 residues. The V gene lost 10 bases and the J gene lost 3 bases, with 13 bases spanning the gap. In nucleotides, the CDR3 is TGTGCCAAGCAGCAACAAATCTACGAGCAGTACTTC. It encodes CAKQQQIYEQYF.

In this sample, this clonotype turned up many times. This sequence joins TRBV25-1 and TRBJ2-3; D is unclear. Germline lookup yields CDR1 MGHDK and CDR2 SYGVNS. The CDR3 runs to 14 residues. Trimming removed 8 bases at V and 6 bases at J, with 18 bases between. CDR3 residues: CASLGPASQDTQYF. DNA of the CDR3: TGTGCCAGCCTTGGACCCGCCTCACAGGATACGCAGTATTTT.

This clonotype was recorded at least ten times. The V and J genes are TRBV12-3 or TRBV12-4 and TRBJ2-1; no definite D call. V was shortened by 6 bases and J by 6 bases, with 18 bases between the two germline ends. The CDR3 contains 15 residues. CDR3: CASSATGIRRNEQFF. DNA of the CDR3: TGTGCCAGCAGCGCGACGGGTATCCGGCGCAATGAGCAGTTCTTC.

This clonotype was found a few times. The V gene is TRBV6-5, the J gene TRBJ2-2; possibly TRBD1 or TRBD2 for D (5 bases each). The CDR3 is made up of 16 amino acids. The germline V gene has CDR1 MNHEY and CDR2 SVGAGI. Trimming cost V 4 bases and J 4 bases, with 16 bases left between them. The CDR3 region is CASSSILIGGTGELFF. The CDR3 DNA follows: TGTGCCAGCAGTTCCATCCTAATTGGGGGCACCGGGGAGCTGTTTTTT.

This clonotype was observed a few times. This rearrangement joins TRBV29-1 to TRBJ1-3; D ambiguous. Trimming removed 6 bases at V and 0 bases at J, with 9 bases between. The CDR3 is 13 amino acids. Germline lookup yields CDR1 SQVTM and CDR2 ANQGSEA. DNA of the CDR3: TGCAGCGTGAGACTGCTCTCTGGAAACACCATATATTTT. Protein sequence: CSVRLLSGNTIYF.